This is a list of T cell receptor beta chains from one sample in a study of blood T cells in healthy people across ages. TCRdb called the 5' RACE reads again in MiXCR, with one record for every CDR3 protein. The repertoire has over 1,200,000 distinct CDR3 sequences, almost 60% of them found once; the top ten carry about 6.3%. Sequenced input: blood. These receptors all stem from a man in his late teens or twenties in good health. CDR3s include the opening cysteine and the closing phenylalanine or tryptophan. D genes are given only for firm matches. A clone size is listed for some rows: how often the clone was seen (once, few, many), or a class if it is expanded.

cdr3_aa | cdr3_nt | v_call | clone_size | j_call | d_call
CASSFGDFSETQYF | TGTGCCAGCAGTTTTGGGGATTTTAGCGAGACCCAGTACTTC | TRBV12-3/TRBV12-4 | . | TRBJ2-5 | .
CASSSVGSGNTIYF | TGTGCCAGCAGTTCAGTGGGCTCTGGAAACACCATATATTTT | TRBV27 | few | TRBJ1-3 | .
CSSGRTLGTEAFF | TGCAGCTCGGGCCGTACCTTGGGCACTGAAGCTTTCTTT | TRBV29-1 | . | TRBJ1-1 | .
CASTHVYNEQYF | TGTGCCAGCACCCATGTCTACAATGAGCAGTACTTC | TRBV7-9 | . | TRBJ2-5 | .
CASTLLVRGDTQYF | TGTGCCAGCACGCTGCTCGTGAGGGGAGATACGCAGTATTTT | TRBV7-9 | . | TRBJ2-3 | .
CASSHSGSGNTIYF | TGTGCCAGCAGCCACTCGGGGTCTGGAAACACCATATATTTT | TRBV4-2 | . | TRBJ1-3 | .
CSVNAGTGVEQYF | TGCAGCGTTAACGCCGGGACAGGGGTCGAGCAGTACTTC | TRBV29-1 | . | TRBJ2-7 | TRBD1
CASSVDYWGYEQYF | TGTGCCAGCAGTGTGGACTATTGGGGCTACGAGCAGTACTTC | TRBV12-3/TRBV12-4 | few | TRBJ2-7 | .
CSVQTGFSYEQYF | TGCAGCGTCCAGACAGGGTTTTCCTACGAGCAGTACTTC | TRBV29-1 | . | TRBJ2-7 | TRBD1
CSVTDRGASTEAFF | TGCAGCGTAACGGACAGGGGAGCGAGTACTGAAGCTTTCTTT | TRBV29-1 | . | TRBJ1-1 | TRBD1
CSARPVDNEQFF | TGCAGTGCTCGCCCGGTCGACAATGAGCAGTTCTTC | TRBV20-1 | . | TRBJ2-1 | .
CASSQESVPNTEAFF | TGTGCCAGCAGCCAAGAATCCGTCCCGAACACTGAAGCTTTCTTT | TRBV3-1 | . | TRBJ1-1 | .
CSVTGDRGQETQYF | TGCAGTGTTACAGGGGACAGGGGACAGGAGACCCAGTACTTC | TRBV20-1 | . | TRBJ2-5 | TRBD1
CASSLMETQYF | TGTGCCAGCAGCTTAATGGAGACCCAGTACTTC | TRBV7-9 | many | TRBJ2-5 | .
CASSDLAARTDTQYF | TGTGCCAGCAGTGATTTAGCGGCTCGCACAGATACGCAGTATTTT | TRBV2 | . | TRBJ2-3 | .
CASSQLPTGPPGDTQYF | TGTGCCAGCAGCCAACTCCCCACCGGGCCCCCGGGAGATACGCAGTATTTT | TRBV6-6 | . | TRBJ2-3 | .
CASRRTAGANVLTF | TGTGCCAGCAGGAGGACAGCCGGGGCCAACGTCCTGACTTTC | TRBV12-3/TRBV12-4 | . | TRBJ2-6 | .
CASKASGGYNEQYF | TGTGCCAGCAAGGCTAGCGGGGGGTACAATGAGCAGTACTTC | TRBV27 | . | TRBJ2-7 | TRBD2
CASTQPGGASYNEQFF | TGTGCCAGCACCCAGCCTGGCGGAGCCTCCTACAATGAGCAGTTCTTC | TRBV6-6 | . | TRBJ2-1 | .
CASKDSPNQPQHF | TGTGCCAGCAAGGACAGTCCAAATCAGCCCCAGCATTTT | TRBV12-3/TRBV12-4 | . | TRBJ1-5 | .
CASSQADGGDPTDTQYF | TGTGCCAGCAGCCAAGCGGACGGGGGGGACCCCACAGATACGCAGTATTTT | TRBV4-2 | few | TRBJ2-3 | TRBD2
CGPTFQGAHSYNEQFF | TGCGGTCCCACCTTTCAGGGGGCGCACTCCTACAATGAGCAGTTCTTC | TRBV20-1 | . | TRBJ2-1 | TRBD1
CSANKDRDTEAFF | TGCAGTGCTAATAAGGACAGGGACACTGAAGCTTTCTTT | TRBV20-1 | . | TRBJ1-1 | TRBD1
CAIRTGPTDTQYF | TGTGCCATCCGGACAGGCCCCACAGATACGCAGTATTTT | TRBV6-5 | . | TRBJ2-3 | TRBD1
CASQNQETQYF | TGTGCCAGCCAAAACCAAGAGACCCAGTACTTC | TRBV27 | few | TRBJ2-5 | .
CSAGGASGRLETQYF | TGCAGTGCTGGAGGGGCTAGCGGGAGATTGGAGACCCAGTACTTC | TRBV20-1 | . | TRBJ2-5 | TRBD2
CASRFSASTDTQYF | TGTGCCAGCAGATTCAGCGCTAGCACAGATACGCAGTATTTT | TRBV6-6 | . | TRBJ2-3 | .
CAISEQEYEQYF | TGTGCCATCAGTGAGCAGGAATACGAGCAGTACTTC | TRBV10-3 | . | TRBJ2-7 | .
CASSASGGAVNEQFF | TGTGCCAGCAGCGCTAGCGGGGGGGCCGTCAATGAGCAGTTCTTC | TRBV7-2 | few | TRBJ2-1 | TRBD2
CVSGRPLGDEQYF | TGTGTCAGCGGTCGTCCTTTGGGGGACGAGCAGTACTTC | TRBV6-6 | . | TRBJ2-7 | .
CAGSQDGVLKNIQYF | TGTGCCGGCAGCCAAGACGGGGTACTCAAAAACATTCAGTACTTC | TRBV3-1 | . | TRBJ2-4 | .
CASSTQTRPGQKIPDTQYF | TGTGCCAGCAGTACCCAAACTCGACCGGGGCAGAAGATTCCAGATACGCAGTATTTT | TRBV12-3/TRBV12-4 | few | TRBJ2-3 | .
CASSRTGQNTEAFF | TGTGCCAGCTCACGTACCGGACAGAACACTGAAGCTTTCTTT | TRBV18 | . | TRBJ1-1 | .
CSAMGQSISTDTQYF | TGCAGTGCTATGGGACAGTCAATTAGCACAGATACGCAGTATTTT | TRBV20-1 | . | TRBJ2-3 | TRBD1
CASSQDGSVNEQYF | TGTGCCAGCAGCCAAGATGGGTCCGTCAATGAGCAGTACTTC | TRBV4-2 | . | TRBJ2-7 | .
CASSPRQGTAYEQYF | TGTGCCAGCAGTCCAAGACAGGGGACGGCCTACGAGCAGTACTTC | TRBV27 | few | TRBJ2-7 | TRBD1
CASSQDRGQGSLFVNTEAFF | TGCGCCAGCAGCCAAGATCGGGGACAGGGTTCCCTCTTTGTGAACACTGAAGCTTTCTTT | TRBV4-3 | . | TRBJ1-1 | TRBD1
CASSSTEGSEQFF | TGTGCCAGCAGTTCTACGGAGGGTAGTGAGCAGTTCTTC | TRBV12-3/TRBV12-4 | . | TRBJ2-1 | .
CATSRATGRSGYTF | TGTGCCACCAGCAGAGCCACAGGGAGGTCTGGCTACACCTTC | TRBV15 | . | TRBJ1-2 | .
CATEQGTTNQPQHF | TGTGCCACTGAACAGGGAACGACGAATCAGCCCCAGCATTTT | TRBV6-2/TRBV6-3 | . | TRBJ1-5 | .
CSARDPDNGYTF | TGCAGTGCTAGAGATCCTGATAATGGCTACACCTTC | TRBV20-1 | . | TRBJ1-2 | .
CSEYRELNTDTQYF | TGCAGTGAATACAGGGAACTTAACACAGATACGCAGTATTTT | TRBV20-1 | . | TRBJ2-3 | .
CASSQVGLREQYF | TGCGCCAGCAGCCAAGTAGGGCTACGCGAGCAGTACTTC | TRBV4-1 | . | TRBJ2-7 | .
CASSEAEGANTEAFF | TGTGCCAGCAGTGAAGCGGAAGGGGCTAACACTGAAGCTTTCTTT | TRBV6-1 | once | TRBJ1-1 | .
CASSPESGRFYNEQFF | TGTGCCAGCAGCCCGGAGAGCGGGAGGTTTTACAATGAGCAGTTCTTC | TRBV5-5 | few | TRBJ2-1 | TRBD2
CASSEVGSGPYNEQFF | TGTGCCAGCAGTGAAGTTGGTAGCGGACCGTACAATGAGCAGTTCTTC | TRBV6-1 | . | TRBJ2-1 | .
CASSQAGTSGNDEQFF | TGTGCCAGCAGCCAGGCCGGGACTAGCGGGAACGATGAGCAGTTCTTC | TRBV4-2 | . | TRBJ2-1 | TRBD2
CSAQDVLREQYF | TGCAGTGCCCAGGACGTTTTGCGCGAGCAGTACTTC | TRBV20-1 | few | TRBJ2-7 | .
CSAPTSGGQETQYF | TGCAGTGCCCCGACTAGCGGGGGACAAGAGACCCAGTACTTC | TRBV20-1 | . | TRBJ2-5 | TRBD2
CASSSTGYGQFF | TGTGCCAGCAGCTCGACCGGCTACGGGCAGTTCTTC | TRBV7-2 | . | TRBJ2-1 | .
CASSVDTGASGYTF | TGTGCCAGCAGCGTAGATACGGGGGCCTCTGGCTACACCTTC | TRBV9 | . | TRBJ1-2 | .
CASSPTSGTGDTQYF | TGTGCCAGCAGCCCGACTAGCGGGACTGGAGATACGCAGTATTTT | TRBV13 | . | TRBJ2-3 | TRBD2
CSVVGGQQETQYF | TGCAGCGTTGTTGGAGGGCAACAAGAGACCCAGTACTTC | TRBV29-1 | few | TRBJ2-5 | .
CASSPTRLAGAYNEQFF | TGCGCCAGCAGCCCGACCCGACTAGCGGGGGCCTACAATGAGCAGTTCTTC | TRBV4-1 | . | TRBJ2-1 | TRBD2
CASSRDSGGYNEQFF | TGCGCCAGCAGCCGGGACTCCGGGGGTTACAATGAGCAGTTCTTC | TRBV5-1 | few | TRBJ2-1 | .
CASSLVSQGDRYGYTF | TGCGCCAGCAGCTTGGTTTCCCAGGGAGATCGCTATGGCTACACCTTC | TRBV5-1 | . | TRBJ1-2 | .
CSASRAGGVNQPQHF | TGCAGTGCTAGTCGGGCAGGGGGTGTTAATCAGCCCCAGCATTTT | TRBV20-1 | few | TRBJ1-5 | TRBD1
CASSYSSGGATEQFF | TGTGCCAGCAGTTACTCCAGCGGGGGGGCGACTGAGCAGTTCTTC | TRBV6-5 | few | TRBJ2-1 | TRBD2
CASSQVRASGNYEQYF | TGTGCCAGCAGCCAAGTTCGGGCTAGCGGGAACTACGAGCAGTACTTC | TRBV3-1 | few | TRBJ2-7 | TRBD2
CASSFLGLNTEAFF | TGTGCCAGCAGCTTTTTGGGACTGAACACTGAAGCTTTCTTT | TRBV7-9 | . | TRBJ1-1 | .